This T cell receptor (beta chain) emerged from a study of shared clonotypes between healthy human individuals. Broader study findings: Compared with clonotypes that all four donors shared, non-shared clonotypes had lower generation probabilities.

Worth noting for this clone: No antigen is known for it.

This CDR3 has 16 amino acids. Trimming stripped 0 bases from V and 3 bases from J, with 15 bases between. In germline, CDR1 is SGDLS, CDR2 YYNGEE. Using immunoSEQ multiplex PCR, the repertoire was profiled, and TCRdb retains in-frame clones only, with some absent. Counted here are over 800,000 clones, about 91% occurring once; the ten biggest clones make up less than 25%. Naive CD8 cells comprised CD45RO-negative, CCR7-positively selected cells, excluding terminally differentiated effector memory CD45RA+ cells. The clonotype comes from a man aged 25 to 45 in good health. Input material: naive CD8+ T cells sorted from blood. The V call is TRBV9, the J call TRBJ2-5; D may be TRBD1 or TRBD2 (5 bases each). The CDR3 DNA reads TGTGCCAGCAGCGTAGAGTACGGGGCAGGAGAAGAGACCCAGTACTTC. This encodes CASSVEYGAGEETQYF.